The 8 T cell receptor beta chains presented below share a single source sample, sequenced in a study of control samples from healthy donors and cancer patients (dated by TCRdb to about 2020). Receptors were amplified or captured by the immunoSEQ multiplex PCR assay. TCRdb mirrors the immuneACCESS table, restricted to in-frame sequences. Some clones are absent from its copies; in checked studies, under half trace to an unresolved V gene, and the reason for the others is unknown. The sample table holds about 120,000 clones, of which about 90% were seen once. Around 1.8% of the sample is taken by the ten largest. The sequencing input was blood. The receptors were sampled from a man aged 18-30 years in good health.

This clone came up a few times. V usage is TRBV27 and J usage is TRBJ2-1, with a tentative D call TRBD2 (5 bases). The V gene lost 4 bases and the J gene lost 0 bases, with 13 bases spanning the gap. Germline CDR1 and CDR2: MNHEY and SMNVEV (reference sequence). The CDR3 runs to 16 residues. The CDR3 DNA is TGTGCCAGCAGTTCGGGTAGCGTGAGCTCCTACAATGAGCAGTTCTTC. Its protein product is CASSSGSVSSYNEQFF.

The chain recombines TRBV10-1 with TRBJ1-1, with no clear D. The CDR3 consists of 13 residues. Germline V gives CDR1 WNHNN, CDR2 SYGVQD (reference sequence). Trimming left V 7 bases short and J 3 bases short, with 12 bases between. CDR3 region: CASKGEDHTEAFF. CDR3 nucleotides: TGCGCCAGCAAGGGTGAAGACCACACTGAAGCTTTCTTT.

In this sample, this clone turned up a few times. The J gene is TRBJ1-5, the V gene TRBV15; D uncertain. The germline V and J ends were trimmed by 0 bases and 0 bases, with 12 bases remaining between them. Germline V CDR1 and CDR2: LNHNV, YYDKDF (reference sequence). This CDR3 has 17 amino acids. The CDR3 protein is CATSRDSQTDSNQPQHF. The DNA of the CDR3 is TGTGCCACCAGCAGAGATTCCCAGACCGATAGCAATCAGCCCCAGCATTTT.

CDR3 region: CASSLSNRENQPQHF. The CDR3 DNA follows: TGTGCCAGCAGCCTATCAAACCGGGAAAATCAGCCCCAGCATTTT. The rearrangement links TRBV7-2 to TRBJ1-5; D uncertain. Germline V gene lookup returns CDR1 SGHTA and CDR2 FQGNSA. V lost 5 bases and J lost 4, with 15 bases in between. The CDR3 runs 15 residues.

Of note for this clone: Other DNA sequences within the sample encode an identical CDR3. This chain links TRBV27 with TRBJ2-5, with a weak D call TRBD2 (6 bases). CDR1 and CDR2 (germline): MNHEY, SMNVEV (reference sequence). The ends were cut back, 5 bases at V and 5 bases at J, with 15 bases in the middle. The CDR3 consists of 14 residues. As DNA, the CDR3 is TGTGCCAGCAGTCCTCGGGGGAGTGGGGAGACCCAGTACTTC. Amino acid sequence: CASSPRGSGETQYF.

The J gene is TRBJ2-2, the V gene TRBV5-1; 8 bases align to TRBD2. Germline CDR1 reads SGHRS; CDR2 reads YFSETQ. The junction had 7 bases not matched to a gene; V was cut back by 4 bases and J by 8 bases. The length of the CDR3 is 14 residues. DNA for the CDR3: TGCGCCAGCAGCGAGACTAGCGTTTTGGGGGAGCTGTTTTTT. Encoded protein: CASSETSVLGELFF.

CDR3 coding DNA: TGTGCCACAAAGGACTCCTTATTCTACGAGCAGTACTTC. Protein: CATKDSLFYEQYF. The V call is TRBV10-3, the J call TRBJ2-7; TRBD2 might be the D (5 bases). The CDR3 length is 13 residues. The germline V and J ends were trimmed by 10 bases and 3 bases, with 16 bases remaining between them. Looked up from germline, CDR1 is ENHRY and CDR2 is SYGVKD.

V and J are TRBV11-2 and TRBJ1-2; D call uncertain. The V end lost 5 bases, the J end lost 0 bases, and 10 bases lay between the germline ends. CDR3 size: 14 residues. CDR1 is SGHAT and CDR2 is FQNNGV in the germline V gene. The CDR3 region is CASSLLGANYGYTF. The DNA of the CDR3 is TGTGCCAGCAGCCTCCTGGGAGCTAACTATGGCTACACCTTC.